This TCR beta chain is drawn from a study of beta chain features in type 1 diabetes. The germline gives CDR1 SGHVS, CDR2 FNYEAQ. This CDR3 is 14 amino acids long. V lost 3 bases and J lost 10; bases outside the gene matches: 5. Investigators reverse transcribed all isolated RNA, so they sequenced expressed TCRB transcripts. Some clones are missing from TCRdb's copy, which holds only in-frame ones; the method was immunoSEQ multiplex PCR. The sample records about 140,000 clones, around a tenth being singletons. The specimen was central memory CD4+ T cells from blood. This clonotype was sampled from a woman aged 35 to 49 in good health. V gene TRBV7-6 combines with J gene TRBJ2-1; 11 bases match TRBD2. The CDR3 DNA follows: TGTGCCAGCAGCTTTAGCGGGGGGGCCGGGGAGCAGTTCTTC. Translated, it gives CASSFSGGAGEQFF.